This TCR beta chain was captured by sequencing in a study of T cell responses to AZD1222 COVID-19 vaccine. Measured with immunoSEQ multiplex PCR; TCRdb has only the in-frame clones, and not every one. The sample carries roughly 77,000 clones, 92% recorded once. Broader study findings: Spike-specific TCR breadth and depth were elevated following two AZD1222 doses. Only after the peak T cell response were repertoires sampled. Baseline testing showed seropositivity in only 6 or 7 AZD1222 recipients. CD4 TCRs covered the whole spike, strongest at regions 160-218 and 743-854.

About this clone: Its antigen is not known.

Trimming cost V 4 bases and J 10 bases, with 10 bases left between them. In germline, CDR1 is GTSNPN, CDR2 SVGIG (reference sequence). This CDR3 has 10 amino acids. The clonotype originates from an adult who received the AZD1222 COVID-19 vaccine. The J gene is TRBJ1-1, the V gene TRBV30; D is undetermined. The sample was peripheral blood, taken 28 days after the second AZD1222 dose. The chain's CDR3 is CAWITVGAFF. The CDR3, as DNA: TGTGCCTGGATTACGGTGGGAGCTTTCTTT.